Below are 10 T cell receptor beta chains sequenced from a single sample in a study of shared T cell receptors in the human thymus. The repertoire was sequenced with immunoSEQ multiplex PCR; TCRdb's copy has only in-frame clones and lacks some. The top ten clones hold roughly 0.0089% of a sample with 630,000 or so clones, approximately 87% of them seen once. The same data also contributed to another study, on human thymus T cells.

Sequencing used thymocytes. These receptors all come from a boy younger than two with a congenital heart defect.

This chain joins TRBV28 and TRBJ1-2; D is undetermined. The CDR3 totals 12 residues. CDR1 is MDHEN, CDR2 SYDVKM, per germline. With 8 bases removed from V and 4 bases from J, the gap between germline ends came to 11 bases. CDR3 in amino acids: CASHEAAYGYTF. For the CDR3, the DNA is TGTGCCAGCCATGAGGCGGCCTATGGCTACACCTTC.

The chain uses TRBV4-1 and TRBJ2-7; D might be TRBD2 (5 bases). From germline, CDR1 is MGHRA and CDR2 YSYEKL. Trimming cost V 1 base and J 0 bases, with 10 bases left between them. This CDR3 region has 15 residues. As DNA, the CDR3 is TGCGCCAGCAGCCAAGCCCCTGGGAGCTCCTACGAGCAGTACTTC. Translated: CASSQAPGSSYEQYF.

V usage is TRBV19 and J usage is TRBJ1-2; weak D call: TRBD1 (5 bases). V was shortened by 9 bases and J by 8 bases, with 19 bases between the two germline ends. CDR1 LNHDA and CDR2 SQIVND come from the germline V gene (reference sequence). CDR3 length equals 13 residues. The CDR3 coding sequence is TGTGCCAGCAGAATCGGGACTTCTTACGGCTACACCTTC. Translated: CASRIGTSYGYTF. The whole variable domain, filled in from reference TRBV19 and TRBJ1-2, reads DGGITQSPKYLFRKEGQNVTLSCEQNLNHDAMYWYRQDPGQGLRLIYYSQIVNDFQKGDIAEGYSVSREKKESFPLTVTSAQKNPTAFYLCASRIGTSYGYTFGSGTRLTVV.

This clone showed up just a few times. The chain is built from TRBV6-6 and TRBJ2-7, with D hard to call. The CDR3 spans 13 residues. Germline CDR1 reads MNHNY; CDR2 reads SVGAGI (reference sequence). Trimming removed 0 bases from V and 7 bases from J, with 10 bases in between. The CDR3 spells CASSYSAVDEQYF. Written as DNA, the CDR3 is TGTGCCAGCAGTTACTCCGCGGTAGATGAGCAGTACTTC.

The V call is TRBV27, the J call TRBJ1-1; TRBD1 aligns across 10 bases. The CDR3 runs to 12 residues. V lost 10 bases, J lost 11 bases, and 10 bases stayed unmatched. CDR1 is MNHEY and CDR2 is SMNVEV in the germline V gene (reference sequence). The CDR3 nucleotides are TGTGCCACCATCGACAGGGGGCGCGGTGCTTTCTTT. Protein product: CATIDRGRGAFF.

V is TRBV28 and J is TRBJ2-2; no reliable D call. Between the trimmed V and J ends, which lost 2 bases and 5 bases, there was a span of 18 bases. This CDR3 is 17 amino acids long. Germline V gene lookup returns CDR1 MDHEN and CDR2 SYDVKM. The CDR3 protein is CASSLPLTASPTGELFF. Here the CDR3 DNA reads TGTGCCAGCAGTTTACCCCTTACGGCTAGTCCTACCGGGGAGCTGTTTTTT. The whole variable domain, filled in from reference TRBV28 and TRBJ2-2, reads DVKVTQSSRYLVKRTGEKVFLECVQDMDHENMFWYRQDPGLGLRLIYFSYDVKMKEKGDIPEGYSVSREKKERFSLILESASTNQTSMYLCASSLPLTASPTGELFFGEGSRLTVL.

The rearrangement uses TRBV5-1 and TRBJ2-3; no firm D call. This CDR3 is 15 amino acids long. Trimming cost V 0 bases and J 6 bases, with 14 bases left between them. Germline CDR1 is SGHRS and CDR2 is YFSETQ. DNA for the CDR3: TGCGCCAGCAGCTTGGCCAGGTCGGAATCGGATACGCAGTATTTT. This codes for CASSLARSESDTQYF.

The chain combines TRBV20-1 with TRBJ2-1, with D possibly TRBD2 on 5 matching bases. The germline V and J ends were trimmed by 6 bases and 8 bases, with 11 bases remaining between them. The CDR3 length is 11 residues. The germline V gene encodes CDR1 DFQATT and CDR2 SNEGSKA (reference sequence). The CDR3 region has the DNA TGCAGTGCCCGAGTCGGGGATGAGCAGTTCTTC. Amino acid sequence: CSARVGDEQFF.

This clone has just one count. The rearrangement joins TRBV7-3 to TRBJ2-2; 9 bases fit TRBD1. Trimming took 5 bases from V and 2 from J; bases not matched to a gene: 6. Looked up from germline, CDR1 is SGHTA and CDR2 is FQGTGA. The CDR3 consists of 16 residues. This CDR3 is CASSDPGQGNTGELFF. Written as DNA, the CDR3 is TGTGCCAGCAGCGATCCGGGACAGGGTAACACCGGGGAGCTGTTTTTT.

V gene TRBV6-6 combines with J gene TRBJ2-2, with a weak D call TRBD2 (5 bases). V was cut by 6 bases and J by 4 bases, with 12 bases left in between. The length of the CDR3 is 14 residues. In germline, CDR1 is MNHNY, CDR2 SVGAGI (reference sequence). The CDR3 DNA reads as TGTGCCAGCAGGCCAGCGGCGGGCACCGGGGAGCTGTTTTTT. Encoded protein: CASRPAAGTGELFF.